The 4 T cell receptor beta chains given below trace back to one sample, sequenced in a study of blood T cells in healthy people across ages. Primers used in a second PCR of roughly 6 to 11 cycles were a sample-barcoded 5' primer and a J-beta primer mix. TCRdb reprocessed the 5' RACE reads with MiXCR, giving one entry per CDR3 protein. The sample shows around 500,000 distinct CDR3 sequences, about 26% of them seen only once. Separately, the same data were catalogued under a study of T cells of mothers and their children.

The sample comprised blood. Receptors originate from a boy aged 2-9 years in good health.

This clonotype came up many times. The rearrangement uses TRBV7-7 and TRBJ2-5; unclear D gene. The CDR3 loop spans 14 amino acids. V lost 5 bases to trimming and J lost 5 bases, with 15 bases between them. The germline V gene encodes CDR1 SSHAT and CDR2 FNYEAQ (reference sequence). CDR3 protein: CASSVRPVWETQYF. The CDR3 DNA follows: TGTGCCAGCAGCGTTAGGCCCGTTTGGGAGACCCAGTACTTC. The entire variable domain, with the rest obtained from reference TRBV7-7 and TRBJ2-5, is as follows: GAGVSQSPRYKVTKRGQDVTLRCDPISSHATLYWYQQALGQGPEFLTYFNYEAQPDKSGLPSDRFSAERPEGSISTLTIQRTEQRDSAMYRCASSVRPVWETQYFGPGTRLLVL.

This sequence joins TRBV11-1 and TRBJ2-6; D possibly uses TRBD1 or TRBD2 (5 bases each). Deletions cut 4 bases from V and 0 bases from J, with 22 bases between. Germline-derived CDR1 and CDR2 are SGHAT and FQDESV (reference sequence). The CDR3 is 20 residues long. The CDR3, as DNA: TGTGCCAGCAGCTCGAGGGTATATCTTAAGGGGAGCTCTGGGGCCAACGTCCTGACTTTC. Its translation is CASSSRVYLKGSSGANVLTF.

The table lists this clonotype with a few counts. The chain has TRBV10-1 and TRBJ2-5; 9 nucleotides agree with TRBD2. The CDR3 totals 14 residues. Germline V gene lookup returns CDR1 WNHNN and CDR2 SYGVQD (reference sequence). V gave up 6 bases and J gave up 9 bases; unmatched junction bases: 11. CDR3 coding DNA: TGCGCCAGCAGCGAGACTAGCGGCAAAGGGGCCCAGTACTTC. Residues: CASSETSGKGAQYF.

This clonotype has a count of ten or more. The CDR3 bases are TGTGCCAGCAACACCGGAGGGTCTAGCGGCTCCTACGAGCAGTACTTC. Translating gives CASNTGGSSGSYEQYF. The genes are TRBV5-5 and TRBJ2-7; 7 bases line up with TRBD2. There are 16 residues in the CDR3. CDR1 is SGHKS, CDR2 YYEKEE, per germline (reference sequence). The trim removed 6 bases at V and 0 bases at J, leaving 12 bases unmatched.